These T cell receptor beta chains were read from a single sample in a study of OX40 agonist ivuxolimab in advanced cancers. TCRdb keeps only in-frame clones here, not all; method: immunoSEQ multiplex PCR. The top ten clones hold around 19% of a sample with 25,000 or so clones, 73% of them seen once. Specimen: CD4+ or CD8+ T cells sorted from blood, collected in a trial of the OX40 agonist ivuxolimab. These receptors all stem from an adult with an advanced solid tumor such as melanoma, head and neck, liver or kidney cancer. CDR3s include the opening cysteine and the closing phenylalanine or tryptophan.

j_call cdr3_length v_call cdr3_aa
TRBJ1-2 17 TRBV5-6 CASSLALLFGAGTYYTF
TRBJ2-7 15 TRBV7-9 CASSLEAGAVYEQYF
TRBJ2-5 15 TRBV6-5 CASSSTGGRQETQYF
TRBJ1-1 15 TRBV7-9 CASSSAPTGIAEAFF
TRBJ2-2 14 TRBV28 CASSFRGNTGELFF
TRBJ2-7 14 TRBV10-3 CAISGGGTSYEQYF
TRBJ2-3 16 TRBV4-1 CASSQVGLPSTDTQYF
TRBJ2-2 15 TRBV7-9 CASPRGNLNTGELFF
TRBJ2-7 13 TRBV10-3 CAISRDPYYEQYF
TRBJ2-2 15 TRBV5-6 CASSLEGRNTGELFF
TRBJ1-6 15 TRBV11-2 CASSSEGIYNSPLHF
TRBJ2-7 15 TRBV7-6 CASSTREGPVYEQYF
TRBJ2-3 15 TRBV19 CASRPWAAGTDTQYF
TRBJ2-1 13 TRBV6-6 CASSYGVRNEQFF
TRBJ2-1 15 TRBV7-9 CASSFQGGSLDEQFF
TRBJ1-1 15 TRBV7-9 CASRGLNIGSPEAFF
TRBJ2-3 15 TRBV19 CASSTRTSVTDTQYF
TRBJ2-2 13 TRBV5-4 CASSSGVTGELFF
TRBJ1-5 14 TRBV9 CASSERGFRQPQHF
TRBJ1-1 14 TRBV7-2 CASSDGPMSGEAFF
TRBJ1-4 15 TRBV28 CASSSQGGPNEKLFF
TRBJ2-3 15 TRBV5-4 CASSLEGIATDTQYF
TRBJ1-2 15 TRBV4-1 CASSQDWQSFHGYTF
TRBJ2-2 16 TRBV5-1 CASSLATGGTVGELFF
TRBJ2-7 13 TRBV7-2 CASSLRRAYEQYF
TRBJ1-2 15 TRBV4-3 CASSQGDTSLYGYTF
TRBJ2-7 13 TRBV7-9 CASSGGGIYEQYF
TRBJ1-4 16 TRBV9 CASSVEGTAARGKLFF
TRBJ2-5 16 TRBV7-9 CASSPNSGGGQETQYF
TRBJ2-7 15 TRBV7-3 CASSLLGGGSVEQYF
TRBJ1-2 15 TRBV11-2 CASSLDTGPIYGYTF
TRBJ1-1 14 TRBV7-3 CASSLNPENTEAFF
TRBJ1-5 14 TRBV6-5 CASSWLGNNQPQHF
TRBJ2-7 15 TRBV7-8 CASSAGGTGYYEQYF
TRBJ2-7 14 TRBV4-2 CASSPEVAGGEQYF
TRBJ1-1 13 TRBV19 CASRSGGNTEAFF
TRBJ2-5 12 TRBV30 CAAEGTEETQYF
TRBJ2-3 16 TRBV7-3 CASRGGTGGPGDTQYF
TRBJ2-7 15 TRBV7-9 CASSPPQGQTYEQYF
TRBJ2-2 15 TRBV5-1 CASSLGTSGTGELFF
TRBJ1-1 13 TRBV15 CATSTDRNTEAFF
TRBJ2-7 14 TRBV9 CASSVGGQGYEQYF
TRBJ1-5 14 TRBV28 CASSQGRGNQPQHF
TRBJ2-2 14 TRBV5-5 CASSPWGDGGELFF
TRBJ2-3 17 TRBV11-2 CASSSPWGRLGTDTQYF
TRBJ2-3 16 TRBV28 CASTPSGGHHTDTQYF
TRBJ1-4 13 TRBV6-6 CAAHGRGDEKLFF
TRBJ1-1 14 TRBV27 CASSTGDRGTEAFF
TRBJ2-7 15 TRBV6-1 CASSAPTGSFLKAQF
TRBJ2-3 15 TRBV7-3 CASSLIFRRTDTQYF